Presented here are 14 T cell receptor beta chains from one specimen sequenced in a study of HIV-infected children after antiretroviral therapy interruption. Unique molecular identifiers were included in an RNA-based 3' RACE TCR library. TCRdb redid the calling of the 3' RACE reads with MiXCR, one entry per CDR3 protein. Seen here are nearly 15,000 distinct CDR3 sequences, 3.4% observed once, and the top ten hold 30% to 40%. As for treatment: PENTA 11 planned treatment interruption arm or continuous ART arm. This sample comprised CD45RO+ CD8+ T cells from PBMCs, pooled from several time points, obtained from a donor given antiretroviral therapy, either interrupted or continuous. As to subset: memory CD8+ CD45RO+ CD45RA- T cells. The receptors derive from a pool of human donors with HIV.

This clonotype came up many times. V is TRBV3-1 and J is TRBJ1-1; no clear D. Germline V gene data show CDR1 as LGHDT and CDR2 as YNNKEL (reference sequence). Trimming took 3 bases from V and 2 from J, leaving 13 bases between them. The CDR3 loop spans 15 amino acids. The CDR3 region has the DNA TGTGCCAGCAGCCACTTTTGGGGTCGAAACACTGAAGCTTTCTTT. It codes for CASSHFWGRNTEAFF.

This clonotype was recorded at least ten times. The rearrangement uses TRBV5-1 and TRBJ2-3, with D unclear. The CDR3 sequence is 14 residues long. Per the germline V gene, CDR1 is SGHRS and CDR2 is YFSETQ. Trimming pared 1 base from V and 6 bases from J, leaving 12 bases between. The chain's CDR3 is CASSLNGLRDTQYF. DNA for the CDR3: TGCGCCAGCAGCTTGAATGGGTTGCGGGATACGCAGTATTTT.

This clonotype was counted many times. The CDR3 protein is CAGATGQEFYEQYF. CDR3 DNA sequence: TGTGCCGGTGCAACGGGACAGGAGTTCTACGAGCAGTACTTC. The rearrangement links TRBV30 to TRBJ2-7, with 8 bases that match TRBD1. Germline CDR1 and CDR2: GTSNPN and SVGIG (reference sequence). V was pared by 8 bases and J by 3 bases, with 12 bases of the junction left unmatched. The CDR3 consists of 14 residues.

Many counts were recorded for this clonotype. The chain has TRBV5-1 and TRBJ2-5, with D unresolved. CDR3 length: 14 amino acids. CDR1 SGHRS and CDR2 YFSETQ come from the germline V gene. V lost 0 bases and J 1 base, leaving 7 bases between the germline ends. Here the CDR3 DNA reads TGCGCCAGCAGCTTGGGGCTAGTCCAAGAGACCCAGTACTTC. Translation: CASSLGLVQETQYF.

This clonotype was seen repeatedly, ten times or more. V gene TRBV27 combines with J gene TRBJ2-1; D is undetermined. The ends were cut back, 6 bases at V and 3 bases at J, with 6 bases in the middle. This CDR3 is built from 12 residues. The germline CDR1 and CDR2 sequences are MNHEY and SMNVEV (reference sequence). CDR3 sequence: CASRRNYNEQFF. The CDR3 region has the DNA TGTGCCAGCAGGAGAAACTACAATGAGCAGTTCTTC.

In its sample, this clonotype was seen many times. The V call is TRBV12-3 or TRBV12-4, the J call TRBJ1-1, with D hard to call. Trimming removed 6 bases from V and 6 bases from J, with 14 bases in between. CDR3 length equals 13 residues. CDR3: CASSPSGVAEAFF. CDR3 DNA sequence: TGTGCCAGCAGCCCGTCAGGTGTGGCTGAAGCTTTCTTT.

This clonotype has a count of ten or more. The V call is TRBV6-6, the J call TRBJ2-1; D may be TRBD2 (6 bases). V dropped 5 bases and J dropped 10 bases, with 9 bases sitting between them. This CDR3 has 11 residues. Looked up from germline, CDR1 is MNHNY and CDR2 is SVGAGI (reference sequence). CDR3 residues: CASSPGGEQFF. In DNA form, the CDR3 reads TGTGCCAGCAGTCCTGGAGGGGAGCAGTTCTTC.

This clonotype was counted ten times or more. The chain has TRBV3-1 and TRBJ2-7; 9 bases are a match to TRBD1. J gave up 3 bases and V 6 bases, and 15 bases lay outside the gene matches. Per the germline V gene, CDR1 is LGHDT and CDR2 is YNNKEL (reference sequence). This CDR3 comprises 17 residues. CDR3: CASSRTGTGSGIYEQYF. Written as DNA, the CDR3 is TGTGCCAGCAGTCGTACCGGGACAGGGTCGGGGATCTACGAGCAGTACTTC.

This clonotype was detected many times. This chain joins TRBV6-4 and TRBJ1-6; no reliable D call. The germline V gene encodes CDR1 MRHNA and CDR2 SNTAGT. The CDR3 runs 16 residues. Trimming removed 0 bases at V and 0 bases at J, with 6 bases between. CDR3 nucleotide sequence: TGTGCCAGCAGTGACTCGCCGAGCTCCTATAATTCACCCCTCCACTTT. Translated, it gives CASSDSPSSYNSPLHF.

This clonotype was observed at least ten times. V gene TRBV6-4 combines with J gene TRBJ2-3; the match to TRBD1 covers 10 bases. This CDR3 comprises 15 residues. V shed 2 bases, J shed 1 base, and the junction held 0 bases outside the gene matches. Germline V gene sequence: CDR1 MRHNA, CDR2 SNTAGT. CDR3 in DNA: TGTGCCAGCAGTGACGGGACAGGGGGCACAGATACGCAGTATTTT. Its translation is CASSDGTGGTDTQYF.

There are many counts of this clonotype. The chain carries TRBV7-8 and TRBJ2-7, with D perhaps TRBD2 (6 bases). This CDR3 is 14 amino acids long. From germline, CDR1 is SGHVS and CDR2 FQNEAQ. V gave up 8 bases and J gave up 3 bases, with 17 bases separating them. The CDR3 sequence is CASGPVRGFYEQYF. Written as DNA, the CDR3 is TGTGCCAGCGGGCCGGTTCGGGGGTTCTACGAGCAGTACTTC.

This clonotype was seen many times. V is TRBV6-2 or TRBV6-3 and J is TRBJ1-1; D ambiguous. The CDR3 has 12 residues. Germline V CDR1 and CDR2: MNHEY, SVGEGT. V lost 6 bases and J 1 base, leaving 6 bases between the germline ends. The CDR3 nucleotides are TGTGCCAGCAGAACCGGGAACACTGAAGCTTTCTTT. It codes for CASRTGNTEAFF.

The sample holds many counts of this clonotype. The chain recombines TRBV4-1 with TRBJ1-1, with TRBD1 as a possible D gene (5 bases). V gave up 0 bases and J gave up 1 base, with 12 bases separating them. Germline values: CDR1 MGHRA, CDR2 YSYEKL. This CDR3 has 16 amino acids. The CDR3 DNA reads as TGCGCCAGCAGCCAAGATGAAGGACAACCGAACACTGAAGCTTTCTTT. Its protein product is CASSQDEGQPNTEAFF.

This clonotype was counted at least ten times. This CDR3 is CASSSQGNSAFF. The DNA for the CDR3 is TGTGCCAGCAGCTCCCAAGGGAATTCAGCTTTCTTT. V and J are TRBV11-2 and TRBJ1-1; D not certain. Trimming cost V 4 bases and J 10 bases, with 13 bases left between them. The CDR3 loop spans 12 amino acids. Germline V gene sequence: CDR1 SGHAT, CDR2 FQNNGV.